This TCR beta chain was captured in a study of shared clonotypes between healthy human individuals. As for the study in general: Per donor, CD8 memory used one plate, CD8 naive used two, CD4 memory used three and CD4 naive used three.

The CDR3 is 15 residues long. The germline gives CDR1 SGHRS, CDR2 YFSETQ. As concerns this clone: One end of the junction is discordant with germline, which a read error may explain.

The data were produced by immunoSEQ multiplex PCR, yet TCRdb's version contains in-frame clones alone and is incomplete. The table lists around 1.6 million clones, 98% of them singletons. The sample comprised naive CD4+ T cells sorted from blood. Sample subset: CD45RA+ positively selected. The TCR was taken from a man under 40 in good health. V and J are TRBV5-1 and TRBJ2-1; the match to TRBD2 covers 9 bases. CDR3 residues: CASGFGLAGYNEQFF. The CDR3 nucleotides read TGCGCCAGCGGCTTTGGTCTAGCGGGGTACAATGAGCAGTTCTTC.